This TCR beta chain came from a study of Ad26.COV2.S vaccination and SARS-CoV-2 variants. The overall study: Ad26.COV2.S, an intramuscular injection, was given once or twice 56 days apart.

In this sample, this clone turned up once. What it binds is unknown. Study results and caveats: Placebo recipients trailed vaccine recipients in spike-specific TCR breadth. People who got the vaccine or the placebo had similar non-spike TCR breadth.

Clones were sequenced by immunoSEQ multiplex PCR, and TCRdb holds only the in-frame ones, with some missing. The sample has about 460,000 clones, 80% to 90% seen once. Treatment denoted: roughly 19 received Ad26.COV2.S at low or high dose, single or two shots; roughly 5 received placebo; per-sample allocation not given. All samples were drawn on day 63, counting from the first vaccine or placebo injection. The specimen comprised peripheral blood, sampled in a trial of Ad26.COV2.S vaccine versus placebo. The sequence came from a person aged 18-65 years who received the Ad26.COV2.S COVID-19 vaccine or a placebo.

The CDR3 loop reads CASSGTADNSPLHF. For the CDR3, the DNA is TGTGCCAGCTCCGGGACAGCTGATAATTCACCCCTCCACTTT. The chain employs TRBV18 and TRBJ1-6; 7 bases map to TRBD1. Trimming took 6 bases from V and 5 from J; bases not matched to a gene: 4. The germline gives CDR1 KGHSH, CDR2 LQKENI. CDR3 length equals 14 residues.